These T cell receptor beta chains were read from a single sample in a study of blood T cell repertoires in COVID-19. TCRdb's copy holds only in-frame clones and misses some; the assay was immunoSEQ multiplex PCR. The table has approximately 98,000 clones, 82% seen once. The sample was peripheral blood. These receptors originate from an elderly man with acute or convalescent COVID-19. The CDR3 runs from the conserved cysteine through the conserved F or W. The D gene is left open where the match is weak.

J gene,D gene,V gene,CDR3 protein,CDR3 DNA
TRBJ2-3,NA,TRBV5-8,CASSLGGGTDTQYF,TGTGCCAGCAGCTTGGGAGGAGGCACAGATACGCAGTATTTT
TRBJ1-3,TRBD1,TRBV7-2,CASSLTGVSGNTIYF,TGTGCCAGCAGCTTGACAGGGGTCTCTGGAAACACCATATATTTT
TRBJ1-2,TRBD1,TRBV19,CASTPRGLNYGYTF,TGTGCCAGTACCCCTAGGGGGCTAAACTATGGCTACACCTTC
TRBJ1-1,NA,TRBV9,CASSVAVTLNTEAFF,TGTGCCAGCAGCGTAGCAGTCACCTTGAACACTGAAGCTTTCTTT
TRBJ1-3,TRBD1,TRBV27,CASSPTLDRGLNTIYF,TGTGCCAGCAGTCCTACGCTGGACAGGGGTTTAAACACCATATATTTT
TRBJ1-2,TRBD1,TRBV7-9,CASSSRTGPYGYTF,TGTGCCAGCAGCTCTAGGACAGGGCCCTATGGCTACACCTTC
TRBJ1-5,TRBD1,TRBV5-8,CASSYRGYSNQPQHF,TGTGCCAGCAGCTACAGGGGTTATAGCAATCAGCCCCAGCATTTT
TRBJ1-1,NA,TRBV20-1,CSARRDTEAFF,TGCAGTGCCCGACGGGACACTGAAGCTTTCTTT
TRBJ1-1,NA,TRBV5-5,CASSLWATGLNTEAFF,TGTGCCAGCAGCTTGTGGGCTACAGGTCTGAACACTGAAGCTTTCTTT
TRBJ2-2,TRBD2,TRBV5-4,CASTPGLAGVTGELFF,TGTGCCAGCACCCCGGGACTAGCGGGAGTCACCGGGGAGCTGTTTTTT